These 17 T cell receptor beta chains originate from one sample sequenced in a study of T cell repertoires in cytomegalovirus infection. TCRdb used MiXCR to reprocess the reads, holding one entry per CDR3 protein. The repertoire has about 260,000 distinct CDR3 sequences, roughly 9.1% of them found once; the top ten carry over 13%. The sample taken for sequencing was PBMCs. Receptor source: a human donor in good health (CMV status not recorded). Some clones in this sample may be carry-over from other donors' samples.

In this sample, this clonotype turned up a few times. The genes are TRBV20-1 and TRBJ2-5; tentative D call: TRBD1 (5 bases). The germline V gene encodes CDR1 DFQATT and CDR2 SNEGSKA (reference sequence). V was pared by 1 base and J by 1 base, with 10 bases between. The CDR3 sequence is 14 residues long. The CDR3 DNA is TGCAGTGCTAGAGTCGCCACAGGCCAAGAGACCCAGTACTTC. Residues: CSARVATGQETQYF.

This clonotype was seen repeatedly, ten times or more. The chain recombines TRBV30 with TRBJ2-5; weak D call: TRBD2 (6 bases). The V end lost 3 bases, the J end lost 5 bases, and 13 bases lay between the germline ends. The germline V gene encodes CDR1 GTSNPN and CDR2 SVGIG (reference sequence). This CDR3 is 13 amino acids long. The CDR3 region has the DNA TGTGCCTGGAGAGGGGCGGGAATCGAGACCCAGTACTTC. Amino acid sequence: CAWRGAGIETQYF. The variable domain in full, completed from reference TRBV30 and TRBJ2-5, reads SQTIHQWPATLVQPVGSPLSLECTVEGTSNPNLYWYRQAAGRGLQLLFYSVGIGQISSEVPQNLSASRPQDRQFILSSKKLLLSDSGFYLCAWRGAGIETQYFGPGTRLLVL.

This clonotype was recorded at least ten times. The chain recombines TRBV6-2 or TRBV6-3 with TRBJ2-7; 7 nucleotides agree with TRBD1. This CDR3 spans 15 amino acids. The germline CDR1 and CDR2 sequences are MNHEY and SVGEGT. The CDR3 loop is CAAQPRGRAVYEQYF. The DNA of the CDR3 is TGTGCTGCCCAACCCAGGGGGAGAGCTGTCTACGAGCAGTACTTC.

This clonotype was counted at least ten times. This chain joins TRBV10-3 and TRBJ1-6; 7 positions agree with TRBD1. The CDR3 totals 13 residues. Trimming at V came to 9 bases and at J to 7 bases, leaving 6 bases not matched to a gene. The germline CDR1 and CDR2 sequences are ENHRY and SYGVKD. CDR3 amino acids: CAIMGQRNSPLHF. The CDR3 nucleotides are TGTGCCATAATGGGACAGAGAAATTCACCCCTCCACTTT.

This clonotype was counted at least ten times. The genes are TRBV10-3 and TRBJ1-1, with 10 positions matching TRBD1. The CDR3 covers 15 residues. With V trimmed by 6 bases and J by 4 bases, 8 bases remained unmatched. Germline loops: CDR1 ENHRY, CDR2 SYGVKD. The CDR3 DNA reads TGTGCCATCAGAGGGGGGACAGGGGATTTCACTGAAGCTTTCTTT. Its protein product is CAIRGGTGDFTEAFF.

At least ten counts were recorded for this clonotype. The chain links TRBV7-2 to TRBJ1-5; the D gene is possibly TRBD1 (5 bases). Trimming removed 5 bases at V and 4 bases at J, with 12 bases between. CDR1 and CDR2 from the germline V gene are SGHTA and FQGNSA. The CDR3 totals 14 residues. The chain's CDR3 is CASSLTAPNQPQHF. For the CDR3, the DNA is TGTGCCAGCAGCCTGACAGCCCCTAATCAGCCCCAGCATTTT.

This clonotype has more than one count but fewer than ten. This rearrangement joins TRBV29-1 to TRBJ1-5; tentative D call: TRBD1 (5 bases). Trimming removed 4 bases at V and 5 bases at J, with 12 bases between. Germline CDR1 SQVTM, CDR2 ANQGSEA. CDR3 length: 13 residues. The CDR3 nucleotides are TGCAGCGTTGGCAACACGGGGGATCAGCCCCAGCATTTT. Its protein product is CSVGNTGDQPQHF.

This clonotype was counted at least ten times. CDR3 amino acids: CASSLAHGGSDTQYF. The CDR3 DNA reads as TGTGCCAGCAGCTTAGCTCACGGAGGGTCAGATACGCAGTATTTT. V is TRBV7-2 and J is TRBJ2-3; D possibly corresponds to TRBD2 (6 bases). The length of the CDR3 is 15 residues. V dropped 0 bases and J dropped 4 bases, with 11 bases sitting between them. Per germline, CDR1 SGHTA and CDR2 FQGNSA. The full variable domain, rest sourced from reference TRBV7-2 and TRBJ2-3, is GAGVSQSPSNKVTEKGKDVELRCDPISGHTALYWYRQSLGQGLEFLIYFQGNSAPDKSGLPSDRFSAERTGGSVSTLTIQRTQQEDSAVYLCASSLAHGGSDTQYFGPGTRLTVL.

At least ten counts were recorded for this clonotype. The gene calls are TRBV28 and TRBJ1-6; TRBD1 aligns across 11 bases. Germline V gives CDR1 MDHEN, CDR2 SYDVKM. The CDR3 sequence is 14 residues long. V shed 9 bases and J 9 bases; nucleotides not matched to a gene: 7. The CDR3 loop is CASRSGTGGSPLHF. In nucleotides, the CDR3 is TGTGCCAGTCGATCCGGGACAGGGGGTTCACCCCTCCACTTT.

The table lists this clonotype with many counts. Here the CDR3 reads CASSPGVGGGASDTQYF. The CDR3 DNA reads as TGTGCCAGCAGCCCTGGGGTGGGCGGGGGCGCGTCAGATACGCAGTATTTT. This sequence joins TRBV7-2 and TRBJ2-3, with TRBD2 as a possible D gene (7 bases). V was cut by 5 bases and J by 4 bases, with 22 bases left in between. The CDR3 sequence is 17 residues long. Germline-derived CDR1 and CDR2 are SGHTA and FQGNSA.

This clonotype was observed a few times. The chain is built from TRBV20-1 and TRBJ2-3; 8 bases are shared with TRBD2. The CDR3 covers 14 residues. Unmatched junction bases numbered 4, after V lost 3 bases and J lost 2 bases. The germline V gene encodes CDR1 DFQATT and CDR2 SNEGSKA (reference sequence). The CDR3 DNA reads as TGCAGTGCTAGGACCGGACTAGCCACAGATACGCAGTATTTT. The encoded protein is CSARTGLATDTQYF.

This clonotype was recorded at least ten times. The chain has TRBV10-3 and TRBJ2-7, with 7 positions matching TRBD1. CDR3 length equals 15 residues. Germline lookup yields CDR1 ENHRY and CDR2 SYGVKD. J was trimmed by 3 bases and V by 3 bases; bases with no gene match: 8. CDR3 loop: CAISEATGENYEQYF. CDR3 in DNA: TGTGCCATCAGTGAAGCAACAGGGGAGAACTACGAGCAGTACTTC.

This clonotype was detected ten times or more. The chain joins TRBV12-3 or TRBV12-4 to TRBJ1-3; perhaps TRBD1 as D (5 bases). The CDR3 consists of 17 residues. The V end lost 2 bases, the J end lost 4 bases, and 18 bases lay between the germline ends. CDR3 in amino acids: CASSLTGTLGAGNTIYF. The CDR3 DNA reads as TGTGCCAGCAGTTTAACCGGGACCCTAGGGGCCGGAAACACCATATATTTT.

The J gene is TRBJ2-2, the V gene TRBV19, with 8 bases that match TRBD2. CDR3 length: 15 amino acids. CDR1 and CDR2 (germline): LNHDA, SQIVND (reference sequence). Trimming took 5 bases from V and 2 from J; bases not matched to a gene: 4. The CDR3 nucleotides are TGTGCCAGTAGTTTGCGGGGGGAAAACACCGGGGAGCTGTTTTTT. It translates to CASSLRGENTGELFF.

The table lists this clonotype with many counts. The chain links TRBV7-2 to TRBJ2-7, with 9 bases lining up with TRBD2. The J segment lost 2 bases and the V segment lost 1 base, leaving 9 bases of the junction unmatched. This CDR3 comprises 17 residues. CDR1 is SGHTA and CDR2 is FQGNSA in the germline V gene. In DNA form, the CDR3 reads TGTGCCAGCAGCTTAGTTTCTAGCGGGGCCCTCACCTACGAGCAGTACTTC. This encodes CASSLVSSGALTYEQYF.

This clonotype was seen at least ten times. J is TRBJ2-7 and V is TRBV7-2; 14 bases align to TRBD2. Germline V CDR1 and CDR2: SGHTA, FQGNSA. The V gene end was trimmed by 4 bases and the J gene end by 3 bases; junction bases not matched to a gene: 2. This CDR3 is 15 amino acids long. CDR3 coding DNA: TGTGCCAGCAGCTCGGGACTAGCGGGAGTCTACGAGCAGTACTTC. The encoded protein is CASSSGLAGVYEQYF.

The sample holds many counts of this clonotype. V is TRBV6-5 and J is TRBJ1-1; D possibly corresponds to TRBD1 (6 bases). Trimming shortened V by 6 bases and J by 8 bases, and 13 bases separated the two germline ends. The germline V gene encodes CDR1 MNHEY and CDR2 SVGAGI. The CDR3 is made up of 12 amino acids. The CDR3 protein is CASRLGGGEAFF. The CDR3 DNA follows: TGTGCCAGCAGGCTAGGGGGGGGAGAAGCTTTCTTT.